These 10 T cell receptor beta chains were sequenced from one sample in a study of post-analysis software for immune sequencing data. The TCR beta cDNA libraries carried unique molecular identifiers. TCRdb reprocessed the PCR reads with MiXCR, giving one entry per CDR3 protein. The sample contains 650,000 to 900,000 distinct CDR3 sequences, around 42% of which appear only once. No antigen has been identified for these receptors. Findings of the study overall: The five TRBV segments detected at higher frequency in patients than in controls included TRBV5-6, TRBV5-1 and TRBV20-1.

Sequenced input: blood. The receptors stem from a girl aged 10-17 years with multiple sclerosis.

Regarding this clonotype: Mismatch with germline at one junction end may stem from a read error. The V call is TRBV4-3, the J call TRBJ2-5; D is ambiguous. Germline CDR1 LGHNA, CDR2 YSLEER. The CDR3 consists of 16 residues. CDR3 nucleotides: TGCGCCAGCACCCAAGTGGCGGAAAGCTCCTACAATGAGCAGGACTTC. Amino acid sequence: CASTQVAESSYNEQDF.

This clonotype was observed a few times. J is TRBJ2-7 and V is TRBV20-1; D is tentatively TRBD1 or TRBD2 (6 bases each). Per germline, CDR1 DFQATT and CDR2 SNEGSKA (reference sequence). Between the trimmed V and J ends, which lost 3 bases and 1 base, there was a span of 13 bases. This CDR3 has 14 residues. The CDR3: CSARGGGRSYEQYF. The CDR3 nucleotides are TGCAGTGCTAGGGGGGGCGGAAGGTCCTACGAGCAGTACTTC.

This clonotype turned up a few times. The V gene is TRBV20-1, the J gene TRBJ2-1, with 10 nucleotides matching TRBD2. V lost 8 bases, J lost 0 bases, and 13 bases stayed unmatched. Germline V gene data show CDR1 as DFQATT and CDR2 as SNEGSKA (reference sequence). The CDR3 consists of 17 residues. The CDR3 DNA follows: TGCAGTACCCCGGGACTAGCGCCTAATAGCTCCTACAATGAGCAGTTCTTC. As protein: CSTPGLAPNSSYNEQFF.

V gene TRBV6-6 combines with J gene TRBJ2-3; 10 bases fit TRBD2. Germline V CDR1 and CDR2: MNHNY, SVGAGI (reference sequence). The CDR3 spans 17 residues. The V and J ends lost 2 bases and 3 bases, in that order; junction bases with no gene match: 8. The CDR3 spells CASSYGLAGVGTDTQYF. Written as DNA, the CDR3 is TGTGCCAGCAGTTACGGGCTAGCGGGAGTTGGTACAGATACGCAGTATTTT.

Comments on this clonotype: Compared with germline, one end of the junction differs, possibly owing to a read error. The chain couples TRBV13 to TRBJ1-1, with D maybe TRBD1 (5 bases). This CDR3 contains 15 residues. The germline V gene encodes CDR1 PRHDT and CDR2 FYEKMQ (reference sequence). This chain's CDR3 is CASSLGVPRDTEAFF. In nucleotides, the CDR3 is TGTGCCAGCAGCCTAGGGGTCCCCCGGGACACTGAAGCTTTCTTT.

The chain's CDR3 is CASSLAGGPIHEQYF. In DNA form, the CDR3 reads TGTGCCAGCAGTTTAGCGGGAGGGCCCATCCATGAGCAGTACTTC. The genes are TRBV12-3 or TRBV12-4 and TRBJ2-5; 7 bases match TRBD2. The V segment lost 0 bases and the J segment 11 bases; nucleotides outside the gene matches: 12. The length of the CDR3 is 15 residues.

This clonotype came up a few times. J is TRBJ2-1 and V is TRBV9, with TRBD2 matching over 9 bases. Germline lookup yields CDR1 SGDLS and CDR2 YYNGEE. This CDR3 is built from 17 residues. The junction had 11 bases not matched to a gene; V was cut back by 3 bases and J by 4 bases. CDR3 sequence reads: CASSAPGAGGLYNEQFF. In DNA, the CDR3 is TGTGCCAGCAGCGCCCCGGGAGCGGGAGGACTTTACAATGAGCAGTTCTTC.

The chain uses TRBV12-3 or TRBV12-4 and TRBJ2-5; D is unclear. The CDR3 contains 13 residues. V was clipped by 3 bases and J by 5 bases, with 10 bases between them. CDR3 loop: CASSFPPGETQYF. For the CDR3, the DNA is TGTGCCAGCAGTTTTCCCCCTGGGGAGACCCAGTACTTC.

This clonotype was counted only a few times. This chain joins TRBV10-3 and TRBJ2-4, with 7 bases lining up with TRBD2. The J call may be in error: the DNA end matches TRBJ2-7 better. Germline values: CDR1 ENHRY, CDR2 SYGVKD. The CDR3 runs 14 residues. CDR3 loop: CAIRSGRLTYEQYF. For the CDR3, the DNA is TGTGCCATCAGATCCGGGAGGTTGACCTACGAGCAGTACTTC.

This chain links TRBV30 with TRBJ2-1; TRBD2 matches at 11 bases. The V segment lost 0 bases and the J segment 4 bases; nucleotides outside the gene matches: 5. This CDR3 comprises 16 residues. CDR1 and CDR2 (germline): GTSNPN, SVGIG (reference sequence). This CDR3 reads CAWSVLAGATYNEQFF. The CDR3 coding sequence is TGTGCCTGGAGTGTACTAGCGGGAGCCACGTACAATGAGCAGTTCTTC.